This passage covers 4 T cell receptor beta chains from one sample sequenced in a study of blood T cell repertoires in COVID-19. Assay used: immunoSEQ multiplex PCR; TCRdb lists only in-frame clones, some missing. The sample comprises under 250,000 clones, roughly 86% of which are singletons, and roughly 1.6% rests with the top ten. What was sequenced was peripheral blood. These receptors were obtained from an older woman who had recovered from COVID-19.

The CDR3 DNA sequence: TGTGCCAGCAGCTCGGGACTAGACCTCTACGAGCAGTACTTC. Protein sequence: CASSSGLDLYEQYF. This chain joins TRBV11-1 and TRBJ2-7, with 8 bases identical to TRBD2. V dropped 4 bases and J dropped 3; count of bases not matched to a gene: 5. Germline V gene sequence: CDR1 SGHAT, CDR2 FQDESV (reference sequence). The length of the CDR3 is 14 residues. The entire variable domain, with the rest obtained from reference TRBV11-1 and TRBJ2-7, is as follows: EAEVAQSPRYKITEKSQAVAFWCDPISGHATLYWYRQILGQGPELLVQFQDESVVDDSQLPKDRFSAERLKGVDSTLKIQPAELGDSAMYLCASSSGLDLYEQYFGPGTRLTVT.

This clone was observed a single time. The CDR3 DNA reads TGTGCCAGCAGCACGGGAGGGGGGATATACGAGCAGTACTTC. This translates into CASSTGGGIYEQYF. The chain has TRBV9 and TRBJ2-7; 8 bases map to TRBD2. This CDR3 contains 14 residues. With V trimmed by 4 bases and J by 4 bases, 7 bases remained unmatched. The germline CDR1 and CDR2 sequences are SGDLS and YYNGEE.

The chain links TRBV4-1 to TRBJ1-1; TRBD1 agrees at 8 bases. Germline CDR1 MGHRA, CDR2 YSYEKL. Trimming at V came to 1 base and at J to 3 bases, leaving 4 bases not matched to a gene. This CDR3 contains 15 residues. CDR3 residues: CASSQGTGSYTEAFF. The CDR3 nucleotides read TGCGCCAGCAGCCAAGGGACAGGGTCATACACTGAAGCTTTCTTT.

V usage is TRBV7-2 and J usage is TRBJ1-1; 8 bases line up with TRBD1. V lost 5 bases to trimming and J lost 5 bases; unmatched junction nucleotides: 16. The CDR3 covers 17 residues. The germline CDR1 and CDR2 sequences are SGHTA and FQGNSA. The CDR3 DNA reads TGTGCCAGCAGCGAAGACAGGGGCCCCTTGGTGGGGACTGAAGCTTTCTTT. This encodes CASSEDRGPLVGTEAFF.